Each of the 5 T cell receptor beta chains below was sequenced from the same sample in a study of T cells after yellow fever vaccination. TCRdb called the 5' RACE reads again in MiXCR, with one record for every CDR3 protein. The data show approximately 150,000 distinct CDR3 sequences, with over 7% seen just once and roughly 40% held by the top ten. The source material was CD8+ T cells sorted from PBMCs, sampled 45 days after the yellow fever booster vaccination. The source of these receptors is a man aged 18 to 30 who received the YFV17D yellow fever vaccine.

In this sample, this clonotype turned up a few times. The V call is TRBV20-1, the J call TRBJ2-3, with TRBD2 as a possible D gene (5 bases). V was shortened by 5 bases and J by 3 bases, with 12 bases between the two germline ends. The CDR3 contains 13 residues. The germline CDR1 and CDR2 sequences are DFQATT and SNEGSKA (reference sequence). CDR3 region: CSAAGVKTDTQYF. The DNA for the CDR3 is TGCAGTGCTGCCGGGGTCAAAACAGATACGCAGTATTTT.

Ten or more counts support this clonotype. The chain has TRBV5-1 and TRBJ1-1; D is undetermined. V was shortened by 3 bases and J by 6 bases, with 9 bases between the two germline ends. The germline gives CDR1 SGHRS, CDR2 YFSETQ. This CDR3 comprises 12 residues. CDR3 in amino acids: CASSSQGPEAFF. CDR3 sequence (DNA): TGCGCCAGCAGCTCCCAAGGGCCTGAAGCTTTCTTT.

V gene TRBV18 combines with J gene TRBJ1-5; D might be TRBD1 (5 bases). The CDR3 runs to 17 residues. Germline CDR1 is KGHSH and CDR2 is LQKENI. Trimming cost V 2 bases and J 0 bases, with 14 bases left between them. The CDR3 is CASSPTPGLYSNQPQHF. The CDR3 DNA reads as TGTGCCAGCTCACCAACGCCGGGACTGTATAGCAATCAGCCCCAGCATTTT.

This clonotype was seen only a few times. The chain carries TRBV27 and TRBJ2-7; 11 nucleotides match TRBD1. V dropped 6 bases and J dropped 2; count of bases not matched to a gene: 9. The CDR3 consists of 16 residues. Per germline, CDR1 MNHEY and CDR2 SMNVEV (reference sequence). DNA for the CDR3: TGTGCCAGCAGGACACCGGGACAGGGGGGAACCTACGAGCAGTACGTC. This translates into CASRTPGQGGTYEQYV.

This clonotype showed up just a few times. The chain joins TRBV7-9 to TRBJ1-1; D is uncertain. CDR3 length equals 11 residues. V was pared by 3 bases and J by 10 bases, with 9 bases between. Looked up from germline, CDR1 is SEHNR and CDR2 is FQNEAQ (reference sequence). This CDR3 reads CASSFSIGAFF. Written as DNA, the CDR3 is TGTGCCAGCAGCTTCTCTATTGGAGCTTTCTTT. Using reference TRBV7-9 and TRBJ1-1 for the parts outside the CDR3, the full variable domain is DTGVSQNPRHKITKRGQNVTFRCDPISEHNRLYWYRQTLGQGPEFLTYFQNEAQLEKSRLLSDRFSAERPKGSFSTLEIQRTEQGDSAMYLCASSFSIGAFFGQGTRLTVV.